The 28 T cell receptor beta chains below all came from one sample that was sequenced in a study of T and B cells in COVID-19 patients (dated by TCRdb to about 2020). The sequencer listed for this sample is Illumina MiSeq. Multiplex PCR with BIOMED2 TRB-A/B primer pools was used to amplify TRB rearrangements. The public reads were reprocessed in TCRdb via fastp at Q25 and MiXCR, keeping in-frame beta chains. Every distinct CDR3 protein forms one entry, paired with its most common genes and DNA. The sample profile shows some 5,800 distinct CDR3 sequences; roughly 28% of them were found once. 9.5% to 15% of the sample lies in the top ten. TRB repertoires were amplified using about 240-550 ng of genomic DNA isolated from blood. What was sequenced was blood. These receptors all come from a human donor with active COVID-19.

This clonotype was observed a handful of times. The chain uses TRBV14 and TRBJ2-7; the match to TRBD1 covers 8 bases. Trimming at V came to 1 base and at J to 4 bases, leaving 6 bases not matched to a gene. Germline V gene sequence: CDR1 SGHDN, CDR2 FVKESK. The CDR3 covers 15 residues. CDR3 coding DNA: TGTGCCAGCAGCCAAGGAGGGACAGGACGGTACGAGCAGTACTTC. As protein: CASSQGGTGRYEQYF. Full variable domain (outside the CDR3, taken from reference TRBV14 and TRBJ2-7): EAGVTQFPSHSVIEKGQTVTLRCDPISGHDNLYWYRRVMGKEIKFLLHFVKESKQDESGMPNNRFLAERTGGTYSTLKVQPAELEDSGVYFCASSQGGTGRYEQYFGPGTRLTVT.

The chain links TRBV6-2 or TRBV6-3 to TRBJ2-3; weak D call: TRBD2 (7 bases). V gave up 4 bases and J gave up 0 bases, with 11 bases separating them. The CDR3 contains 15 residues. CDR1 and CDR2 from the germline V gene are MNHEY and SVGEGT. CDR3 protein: CASSSRGASTDTQYF. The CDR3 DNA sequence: TGTGCCAGCAGTTCTCGGGGGGCTAGCACAGATACGCAGTATTTT.

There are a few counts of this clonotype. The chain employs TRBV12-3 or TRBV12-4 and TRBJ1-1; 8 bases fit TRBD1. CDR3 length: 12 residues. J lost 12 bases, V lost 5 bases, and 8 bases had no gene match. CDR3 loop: CASSPDRGETFF. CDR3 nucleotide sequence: TGTGCCAGCAGTCCCGACAGGGGAGAAACTTTCTTT.

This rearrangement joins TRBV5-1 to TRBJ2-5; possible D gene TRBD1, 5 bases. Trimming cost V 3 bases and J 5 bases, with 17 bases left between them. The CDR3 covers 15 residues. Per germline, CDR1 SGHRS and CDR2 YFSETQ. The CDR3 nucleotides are TGCGCCAGCAGCTCCCCCAGCAGGGTGAGGGAGACCCAGTACTTC. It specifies CASSSPSRVRETQYF. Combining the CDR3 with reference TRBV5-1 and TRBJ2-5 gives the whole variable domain KAGVTQTPRYLIKTRGQQVTLSCSPISGHRSVSWYQQTPGQGLQFLFEYFSETQRNKGNFPGRFSGRQFSNSRSEMNVSTLELGDSALYLCASSSPSRVRETQYFGPGTRLLVL.

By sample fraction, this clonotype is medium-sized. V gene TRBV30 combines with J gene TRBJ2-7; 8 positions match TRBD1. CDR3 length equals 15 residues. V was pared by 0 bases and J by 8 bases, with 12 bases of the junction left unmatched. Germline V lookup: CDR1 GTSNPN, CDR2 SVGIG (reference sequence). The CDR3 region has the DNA TGTGCCTGGAGTGTACTACAGGGGGATGTTACGAAGCAGTACTTC. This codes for CAWSVLQGDVTKQYF.

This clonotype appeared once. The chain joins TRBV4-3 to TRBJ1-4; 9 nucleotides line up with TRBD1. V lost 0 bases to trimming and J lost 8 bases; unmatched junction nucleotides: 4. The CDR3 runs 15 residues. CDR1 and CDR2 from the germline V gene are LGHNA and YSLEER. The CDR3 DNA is TGCGCCAGCAGCCAAGATGGAGGACAGGGGGAAAAACTGTTTTTT. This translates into CASSQDGGQGEKLFF.

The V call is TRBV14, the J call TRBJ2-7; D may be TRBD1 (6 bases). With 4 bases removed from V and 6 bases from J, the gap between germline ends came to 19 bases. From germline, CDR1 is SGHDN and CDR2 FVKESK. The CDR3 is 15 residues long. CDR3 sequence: CASSRGWGLQGEQYF. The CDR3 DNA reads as TGTGCCAGCAGCCGGGGTTGGGGGCTACAAGGCGAGCAGTACTTC.

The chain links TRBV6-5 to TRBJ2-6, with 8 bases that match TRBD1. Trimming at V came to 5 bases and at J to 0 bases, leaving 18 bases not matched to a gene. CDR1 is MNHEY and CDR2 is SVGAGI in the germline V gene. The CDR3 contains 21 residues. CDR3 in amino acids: CASSLRGQGSHAGSGANVLTF. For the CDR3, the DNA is TGTGCCAGCAGTCTTCGCGGACAGGGTTCTCACGCTGGCTCTGGGGCCAACGTCCTGACTTTC.

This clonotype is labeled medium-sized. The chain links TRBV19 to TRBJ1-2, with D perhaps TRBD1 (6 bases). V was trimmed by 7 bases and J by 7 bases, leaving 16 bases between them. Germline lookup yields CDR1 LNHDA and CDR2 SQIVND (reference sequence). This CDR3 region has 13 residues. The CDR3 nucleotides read TGTGCCAGTAAGGTGGGGGGCTCGATTGGCTACACCTTC. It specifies CASKVGGSIGYTF.

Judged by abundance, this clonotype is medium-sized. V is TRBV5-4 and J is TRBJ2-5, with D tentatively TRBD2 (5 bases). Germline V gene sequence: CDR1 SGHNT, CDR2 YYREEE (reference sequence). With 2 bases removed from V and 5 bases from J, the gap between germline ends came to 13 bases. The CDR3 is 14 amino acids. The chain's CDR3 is CASSFRGTFETQYF. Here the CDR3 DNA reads TGTGCCAGCAGCTTCCGGGGTACGTTCGAGACCCAGTACTTC.

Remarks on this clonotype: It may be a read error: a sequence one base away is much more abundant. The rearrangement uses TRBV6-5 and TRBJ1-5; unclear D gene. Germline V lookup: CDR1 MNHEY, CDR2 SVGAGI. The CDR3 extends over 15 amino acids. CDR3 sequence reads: CASSYSRSSYQPQHF. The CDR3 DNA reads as TGTGCCAGCAGTTACTCGAGGAGTAGCTATCAGCCCCAGCATTTT.

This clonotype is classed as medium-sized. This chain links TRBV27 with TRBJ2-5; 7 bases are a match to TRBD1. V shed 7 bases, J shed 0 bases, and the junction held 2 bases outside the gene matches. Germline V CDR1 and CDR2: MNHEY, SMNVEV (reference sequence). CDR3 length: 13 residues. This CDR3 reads CASKGQYQETQYF. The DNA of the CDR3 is TGTGCCAGCAAGGGACAGTACCAAGAGACCCAGTACTTC.

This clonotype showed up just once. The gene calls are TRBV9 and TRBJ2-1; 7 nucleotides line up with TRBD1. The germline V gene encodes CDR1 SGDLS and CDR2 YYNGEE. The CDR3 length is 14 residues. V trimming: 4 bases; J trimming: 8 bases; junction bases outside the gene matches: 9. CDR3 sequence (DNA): TGTGCCAGCAGCCCCCTGACAGGGTCCGATGAGCAGTTCTTC. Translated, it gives CASSPLTGSDEQFF.

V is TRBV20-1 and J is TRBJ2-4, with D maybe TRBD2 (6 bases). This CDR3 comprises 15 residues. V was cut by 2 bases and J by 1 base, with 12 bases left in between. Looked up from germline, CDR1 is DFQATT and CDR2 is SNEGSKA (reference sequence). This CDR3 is CSARRTGEAKNIQYF. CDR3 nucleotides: TGCAGTGCTAGACGGACGGGGGAGGCCAAAAACATTCAGTACTTC.

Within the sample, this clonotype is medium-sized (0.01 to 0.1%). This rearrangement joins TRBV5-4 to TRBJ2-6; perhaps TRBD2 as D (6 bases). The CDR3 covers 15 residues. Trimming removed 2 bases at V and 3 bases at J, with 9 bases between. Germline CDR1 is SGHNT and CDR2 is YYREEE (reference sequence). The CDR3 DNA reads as TGTGCCAGCAGCTTTGGAGGGGATGGGGCCAACGTCCTGACTTTC. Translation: CASSFGGDGANVLTF. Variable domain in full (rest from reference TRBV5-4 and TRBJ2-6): ETGVTQSPTHLIKTRGQQVTLRCSSQSGHNTVSWYQQALGQGPQFIFQYYREEENGRGNFPPRFSGLQFPNYSSELNVNALELDDSALYLCASSFGGDGANVLTFGAGSRLTVL.

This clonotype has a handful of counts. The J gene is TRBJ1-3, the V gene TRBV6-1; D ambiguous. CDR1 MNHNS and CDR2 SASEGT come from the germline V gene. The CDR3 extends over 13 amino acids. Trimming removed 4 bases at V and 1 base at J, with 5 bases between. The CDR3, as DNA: TGTGCCAGCAGTGTACGATCTGGAAACACCATATATTTT. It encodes CASSVRSGNTIYF.

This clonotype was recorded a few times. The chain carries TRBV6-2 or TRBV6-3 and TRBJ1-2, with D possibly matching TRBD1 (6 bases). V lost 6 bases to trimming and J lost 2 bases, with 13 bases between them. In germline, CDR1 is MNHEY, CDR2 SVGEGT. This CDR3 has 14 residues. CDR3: CASRRQEINYGYTF. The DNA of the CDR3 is TGTGCCAGCAGACGACAGGAGATAAACTATGGCTACACCTTC.

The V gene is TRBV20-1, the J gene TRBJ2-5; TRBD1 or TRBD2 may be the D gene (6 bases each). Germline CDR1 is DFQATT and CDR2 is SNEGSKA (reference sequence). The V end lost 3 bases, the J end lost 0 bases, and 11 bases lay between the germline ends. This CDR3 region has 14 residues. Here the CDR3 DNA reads TGCAGTGCTAGGGGGGGCCGTGACCAAGAGACCCAGTACTTC. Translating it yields CSARGGRDQETQYF.

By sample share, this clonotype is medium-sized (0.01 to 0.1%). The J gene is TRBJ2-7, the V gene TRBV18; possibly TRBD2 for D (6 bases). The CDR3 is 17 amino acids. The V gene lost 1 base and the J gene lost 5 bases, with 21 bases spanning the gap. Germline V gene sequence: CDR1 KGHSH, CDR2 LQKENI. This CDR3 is CASSPLRGPGRGDEQYF. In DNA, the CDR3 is TGTGCCAGCTCACCACTTAGAGGTCCAGGGCGGGGAGACGAGCAGTACTTC.

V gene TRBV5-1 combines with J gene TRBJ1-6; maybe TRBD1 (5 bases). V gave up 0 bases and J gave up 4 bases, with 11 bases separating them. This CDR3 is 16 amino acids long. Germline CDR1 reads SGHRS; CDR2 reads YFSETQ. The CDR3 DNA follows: TGCGCCAGCAGCTTGGGGGGGGACCGGTATAATTCACCCCTCCACTTT. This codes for CASSLGGDRYNSPLHF.

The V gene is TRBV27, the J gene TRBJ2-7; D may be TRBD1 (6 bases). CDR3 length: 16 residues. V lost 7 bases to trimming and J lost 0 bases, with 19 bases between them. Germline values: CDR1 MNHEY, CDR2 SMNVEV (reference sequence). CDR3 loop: CASTEVGQVFSYEQYF. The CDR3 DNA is TGTGCCAGCACCGAAGTGGGACAAGTTTTCTCCTACGAGCAGTACTTC.

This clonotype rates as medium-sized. The CDR3 is CASSLHGSNQPQHF. In nucleotides, the CDR3 is TGTGCCAGCAGTCTACATGGGAGCAATCAGCCCCAGCATTTT. The chain joins TRBV6-1 to TRBJ1-5, with D hard to call. The CDR3 extends over 14 amino acids. Trimming shortened V by 5 bases and J by 1 base, and 9 bases separated the two germline ends. CDR1 is MNHNS and CDR2 is SASEGT in the germline V gene.

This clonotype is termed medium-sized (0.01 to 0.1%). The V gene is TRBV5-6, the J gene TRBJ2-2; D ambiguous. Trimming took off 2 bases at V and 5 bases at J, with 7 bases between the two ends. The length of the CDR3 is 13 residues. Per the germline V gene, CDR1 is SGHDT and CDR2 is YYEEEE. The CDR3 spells CASSFERTGELFF. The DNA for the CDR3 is TGTGCCAGCAGCTTTGAAAGAACCGGGGAGCTGTTTTTT.

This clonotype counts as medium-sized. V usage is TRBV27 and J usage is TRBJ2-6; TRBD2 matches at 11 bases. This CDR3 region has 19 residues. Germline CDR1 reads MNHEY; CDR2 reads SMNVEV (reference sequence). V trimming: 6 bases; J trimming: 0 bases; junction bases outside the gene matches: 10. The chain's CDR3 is CASSRYLAGGSSGANVLTF. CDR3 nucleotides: TGTGCCAGCAGCCGTTACCTAGCGGGGGGAAGCTCTGGGGCCAACGTCCTGACTTTC. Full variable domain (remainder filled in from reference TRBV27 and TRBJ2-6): EAQVTQNPRYLITVTGKKLTVTCSQNMNHEYMSWYRQDPGLGLRQIYYSMNVEVTDKGDVPEGYKVSRKEKRNFPLILESPSPNQTSLYFCASSRYLAGGSSGANVLTFGAGSRLTVL.

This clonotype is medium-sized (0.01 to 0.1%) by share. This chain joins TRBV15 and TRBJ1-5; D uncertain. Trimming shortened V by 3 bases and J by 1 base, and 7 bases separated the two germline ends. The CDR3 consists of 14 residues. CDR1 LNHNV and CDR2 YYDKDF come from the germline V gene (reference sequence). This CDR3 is CATSSRVSNQPQHF. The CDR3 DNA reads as TGTGCCACCAGCAGTCGGGTCAGCAATCAGCCCCAGCATTTT.

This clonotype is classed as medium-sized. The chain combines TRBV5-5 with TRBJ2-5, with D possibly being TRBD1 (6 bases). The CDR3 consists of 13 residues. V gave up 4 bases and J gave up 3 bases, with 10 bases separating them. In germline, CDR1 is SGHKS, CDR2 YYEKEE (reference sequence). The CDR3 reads CASSGRTEETQYF. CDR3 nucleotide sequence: TGTGCCAGCAGCGGCAGGACAGAAGAGACCCAGTACTTC.

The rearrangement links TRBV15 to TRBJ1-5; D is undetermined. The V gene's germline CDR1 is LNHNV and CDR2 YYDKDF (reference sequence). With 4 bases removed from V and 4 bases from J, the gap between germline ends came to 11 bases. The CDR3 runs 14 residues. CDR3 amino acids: CATSKDQINQPQHF. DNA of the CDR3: TGTGCCACCAGCAAAGATCAGATAAATCAGCCCCAGCATTTT.

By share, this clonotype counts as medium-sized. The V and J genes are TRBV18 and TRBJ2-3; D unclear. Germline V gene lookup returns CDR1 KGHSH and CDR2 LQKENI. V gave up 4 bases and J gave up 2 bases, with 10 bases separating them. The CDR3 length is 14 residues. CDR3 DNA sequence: TGTGCCAGCTCACGGGGTTTATCCACAGATACGCAGTATTTT. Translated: CASSRGLSTDTQYF.